This paragraph reports one TCR beta chain. Every bit of the isolated RNA underwent reverse transcription, so sequencing read expressed TCRB transcripts. Profiled with immunoSEQ multiplex PCR; TCRdb holds only in-frame clones, not every one. Altogether under 400,000 clones are present, around 20% being singletons, with the ten largest covering 0.044%. These data belong to a study of beta chain features in type 1 diabetes. The V and J ends lost 3 bases and 1 base, in that order; junction bases with no gene match: 3. Germline CDR1 and CDR2: GTSNPN and SVGIG (reference sequence). CDR3 length: 14 residues.

The sequenced material came from naive CD4+ T cells from blood. This TCR was sampled from a woman aged 18 to 35 in good health. This sequence joins TRBV30 and TRBJ1-2, with TRBD1 identical over 9 bases. CDR3 in amino acids: CAWSTDRGNYGYTF. The CDR3 coding sequence is TGTGCCTGGAGCACGGACAGGGGTAACTATGGCTACACCTTC.